This is a list of T cell receptor beta chains from one sample in a study of T cells in localized non-small cell lung cancer. Data came from immunoSEQ multiplex PCR; TCRdb stores just in-frame clones and leaves some out. The sample shows 9,500 to 11,000 clones, 75% to 85% of them seen only once. The sample was peripheral blood mononuclear cells, taken before any cancer treatment. The receptors derive from a female donor of 60 years or more with stage II lung adenocarcinoma. Each CDR3 is given without its conserved first and last residue.

CDR3,J,V
SVWGDIQY,TRBJ2-4,TRBV29-1
ASSLRTEAF,TRBJ1-1,TRBV28
ATNRDPYSNQPQH,TRBJ1-5,TRBV6-1
ASSFKNGYT,TRBJ1-2,TRBV28
SAQSVGEQF,TRBJ2-1,TRBV20-1
ASKEDNADTQY,TRBJ2-3,TRBV6-5
ASSPRVSGANVLT,TRBJ2-6,TRBV7-3
ASSLRRGADVATDTQY,TRBJ2-3,TRBV7-3
ASSPRATLYNEQF,TRBJ2-1,TRBV27
ASSSGGPADTQY,TRBJ2-3,TRBV7-9
ASSPRETYNEQF,TRBJ2-1,TRBV5-1
ASSLGGGRPNEQF,TRBJ2-1,TRBV5-4
ASSSPRDRGQAF,TRBJ1-1,TRBV5-1
ASSRRTNEKLF,TRBJ1-4,TRBV11-1
ASSSVSDRDRGQAF,TRBJ1-1,TRBV28
ASSSRTGVNQPQH,TRBJ1-5,TRBV7-2
SVGLAVTDTQY,TRBJ2-3,TRBV29-1
ASSSTGYDEKLF,TRBJ1-4,TRBV28
ASSERAGGYEQY,TRBJ2-7,TRBV6-1
AISTGSEQY,TRBJ2-7,TRBV10-3
ASTRAAGTFDEQY,TRBJ2-7,TRBV5-4
ASMVGPGYNSPLH,TRBJ1-6,TRBV27
ASTGGSNPYNEQF,TRBJ2-1,TRBV9
ASKGQGNSYEQY,TRBJ2-7,TRBV2
ASSPEGGLTDTQY,TRBJ2-3,TRBV5-6
ASSVGGDNSPLH,TRBJ1-6,TRBV7-6
ASSQAGTGKEAF,TRBJ1-1,TRBV4-2
ASSVGTSGSDEQY,TRBJ2-7,TRBV6-1
ASSPRRAAGELF,TRBJ2-2,TRBV7-2
ASSLEQGSEAF,TRBJ1-1,TRBV6-1
AWTGRQGAREQY,TRBJ2-7,TRBV30
ASSPGQGREYGETQY,TRBJ2-5,TRBV7-2
ASSFPYPGATNEKLF,TRBJ1-4,TRBV28
ASSRDRARSNQPQH,TRBJ1-5,TRBV2
ASSLGGRGRAWETQY,TRBJ2-5,TRBV5-4
ASVRDREGIIGNQPQH,TRBJ1-5,TRBV28
ASSLGLWEGGYNEQF,TRBJ2-1,TRBV11-3
ASGYNEQF,TRBJ2-1,TRBV28
ASSQGGGGNTGELF,TRBJ2-2,TRBV4-2
ASSFWGRDTQY,TRBJ2-3,TRBV5-1
ASSRTPISSHSYEQY,TRBJ2-7,TRBV4-1
ASTPTSGNYNEQF,TRBJ2-1,TRBV5-1
ASSPAGVGGLKNEQF,TRBJ2-1,TRBV18
ASSWDLGIQY,TRBJ2-4,TRBV7-9
ASSLKGSYNSPLH,TRBJ1-6,TRBV7-3
ASSVWGRPANEKLF,TRBJ1-4,TRBV5-1
ASSLVFGRLDTQY,TRBJ2-3,TRBV7-2
ASSQASGPYGYT,TRBJ1-2,TRBV4-3
ASSIGDFFNEQF,TRBJ2-1,TRBV19
ASTFRGGTYYNEQF,TRBJ2-1,TRBV5-8